This TCR beta chain was observed in a study of PD-1 blockade in classical Hodgkin lymphoma. Findings and limits, study-wide: The drivers behind the repertoire differences, possibly disease activity or prior therapy, remain undefined.

The ends were cut back, 2 bases at V and 5 bases at J, with 18 bases in the middle. The CDR3 has 16 amino acids. Germline V lookup: CDR1 LNHNV, CDR2 YYDKDF (reference sequence). There was relapse after autologous stem cell transplantation in every patient, and there was variation in brentuximab vedotin exposure. The repertoire was sequenced with immunoSEQ multiplex PCR; TCRdb's copy has only in-frame clones and lacks some. The sample contains more than 10,000 clones, 84% of which appear only once. About this clone itself: Its specificity is not known.

The sequence derives from a human donor with classical Hodgkin lymphoma. The chain employs TRBV15 and TRBJ2-5; unclear D gene. The specimen comprised peripheral blood mononuclear cells (PBMCs), sampled at baseline. The CDR3 protein is CATSRSDGPSMETQYF. In DNA form, the CDR3 reads TGTGCCACCAGCAGATCGGACGGACCGTCTATGGAGACCCAGTACTTC.